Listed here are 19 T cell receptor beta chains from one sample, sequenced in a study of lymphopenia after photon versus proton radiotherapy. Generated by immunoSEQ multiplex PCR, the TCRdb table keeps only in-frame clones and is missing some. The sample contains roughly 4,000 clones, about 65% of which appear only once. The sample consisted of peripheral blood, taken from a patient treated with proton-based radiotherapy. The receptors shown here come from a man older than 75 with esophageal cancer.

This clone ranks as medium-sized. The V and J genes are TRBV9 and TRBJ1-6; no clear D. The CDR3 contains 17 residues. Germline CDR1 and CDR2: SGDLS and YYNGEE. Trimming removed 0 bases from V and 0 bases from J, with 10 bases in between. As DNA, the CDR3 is TGTGCCAGCAGCGTAGGGGAAACTGGCTCCTATAATTCACCCCTCCACTTT. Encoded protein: CASSVGETGSYNSPLHF.

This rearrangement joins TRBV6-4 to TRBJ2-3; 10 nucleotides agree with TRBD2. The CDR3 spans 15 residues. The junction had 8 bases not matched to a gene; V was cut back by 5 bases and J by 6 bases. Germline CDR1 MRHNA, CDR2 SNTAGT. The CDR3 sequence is CASSSVASGSDTQYF. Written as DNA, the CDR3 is TGTGCCAGCAGTTCTGTAGCTAGCGGGAGTGATACGCAGTATTTT.

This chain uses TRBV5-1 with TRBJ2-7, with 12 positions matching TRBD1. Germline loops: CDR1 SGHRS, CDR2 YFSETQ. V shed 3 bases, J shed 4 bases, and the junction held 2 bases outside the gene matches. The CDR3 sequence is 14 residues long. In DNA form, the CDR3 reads TGCGCCAGCAGCTCGGGACAGGGGGCTTACGAGCAGTACTTC. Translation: CASSSGQGAYEQYF.

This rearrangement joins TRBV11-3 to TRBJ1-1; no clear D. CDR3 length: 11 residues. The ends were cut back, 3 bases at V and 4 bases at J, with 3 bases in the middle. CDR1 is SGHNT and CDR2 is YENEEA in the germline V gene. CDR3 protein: CASSFGTEAFF. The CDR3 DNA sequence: TGTGCCAGCAGCTTCGGCACTGAAGCTTTCTTT. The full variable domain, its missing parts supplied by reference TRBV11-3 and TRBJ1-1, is EAGVVQSPRYKIIEKKQPVAFWCNPISGHNTLYWYLQNLGQGPELLIRYENEEAVDDSQLPKDRFSAERLKGVDSTLKIQPAELGDSAVYLCASSFGTEAFFGQGTRLTVV.

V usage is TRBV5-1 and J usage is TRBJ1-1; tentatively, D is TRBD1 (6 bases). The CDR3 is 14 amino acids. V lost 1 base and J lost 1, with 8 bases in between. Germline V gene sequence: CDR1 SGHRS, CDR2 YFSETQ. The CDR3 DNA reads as TGCGCCAGCAGCTTGTTAGGGGGGAACACTGAAGCTTTCTTT. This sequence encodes CASSLLGGNTEAFF. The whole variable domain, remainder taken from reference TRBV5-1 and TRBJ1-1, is KAGVTQTPRYLIKTRGQQVTLSCSPISGHRSVSWYQQTPGQGLQFLFEYFSETQRNKGNFPGRFSGRQFSNSRSEMNVSTLELGDSALYLCASSLLGGNTEAFFGQGTRLTVV.

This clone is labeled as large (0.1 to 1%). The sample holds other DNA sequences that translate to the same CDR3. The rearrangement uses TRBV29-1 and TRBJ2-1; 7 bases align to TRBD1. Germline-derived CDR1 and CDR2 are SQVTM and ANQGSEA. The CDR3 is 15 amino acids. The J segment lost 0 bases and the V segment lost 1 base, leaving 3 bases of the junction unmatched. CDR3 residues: CSVEVWDSSYNEQFF. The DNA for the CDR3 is TGCAGCGTTGAAGTTTGGGACAGCTCCTACAATGAGCAGTTCTTC.

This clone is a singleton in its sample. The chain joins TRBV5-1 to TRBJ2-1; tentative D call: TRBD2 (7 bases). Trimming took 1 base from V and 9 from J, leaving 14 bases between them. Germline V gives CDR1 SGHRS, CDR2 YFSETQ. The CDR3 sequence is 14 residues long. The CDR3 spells CASSLSPGGGEQFF. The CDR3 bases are TGCGCCAGCAGCTTGAGTCCGGGGGGCGGTGAGCAGTTCTTC.

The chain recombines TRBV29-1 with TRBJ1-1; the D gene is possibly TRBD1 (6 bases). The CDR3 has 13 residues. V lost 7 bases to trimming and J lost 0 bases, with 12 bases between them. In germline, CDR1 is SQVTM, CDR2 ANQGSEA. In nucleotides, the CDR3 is TGCAGCGGGGGGCCCGGCATGAACACTGAAGCTTTCTTT. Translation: CSGGPGMNTEAFF.

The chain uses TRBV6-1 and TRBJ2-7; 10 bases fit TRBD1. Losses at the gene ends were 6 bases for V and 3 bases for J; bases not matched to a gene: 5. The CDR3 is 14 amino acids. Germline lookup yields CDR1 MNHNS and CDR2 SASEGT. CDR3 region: CASSIGTGVYEQYF. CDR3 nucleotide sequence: TGTGCCAGCAGCATCGGGACAGGGGTCTACGAGCAGTACTTC.

The chain's CDR3 is CASSRGGVGSYEQYF. CDR3 in DNA: TGTGCCAGCAGTCGAGGCGGGGTCGGCTCCTACGAGCAGTACTTC. This rearrangement joins TRBV6-5 to TRBJ2-7, with a tentative D call TRBD2 (6 bases). Germline CDR1 is MNHEY and CDR2 is SVGAGI. This CDR3 has 15 residues. The V gene lost 5 bases and the J gene lost 0 bases, with 14 bases spanning the gap.

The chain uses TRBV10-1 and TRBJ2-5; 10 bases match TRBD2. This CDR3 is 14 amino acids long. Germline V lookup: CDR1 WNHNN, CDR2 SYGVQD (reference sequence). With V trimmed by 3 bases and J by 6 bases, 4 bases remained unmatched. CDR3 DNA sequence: TGCGCCAGCAGTGAAGCTAGCGGGGGACAGACCCAGTACTTC. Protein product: CASSEASGGQTQYF.

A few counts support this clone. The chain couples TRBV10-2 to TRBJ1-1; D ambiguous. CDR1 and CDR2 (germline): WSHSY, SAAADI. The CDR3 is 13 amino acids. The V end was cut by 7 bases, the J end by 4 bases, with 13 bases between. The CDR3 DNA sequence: TGCGCCAGCACCATAAGCGGAGGCACTGAAGCTTTCTTT. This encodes CASTISGGTEAFF.

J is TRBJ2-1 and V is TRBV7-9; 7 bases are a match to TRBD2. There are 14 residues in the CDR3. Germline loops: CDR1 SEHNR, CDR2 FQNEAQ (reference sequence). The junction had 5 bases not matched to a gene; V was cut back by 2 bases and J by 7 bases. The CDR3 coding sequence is TGTGCCAGCAGCTTAAGCGGGACTACAAATGAGCAGTTCTTC. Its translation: CASSLSGTTNEQFF.

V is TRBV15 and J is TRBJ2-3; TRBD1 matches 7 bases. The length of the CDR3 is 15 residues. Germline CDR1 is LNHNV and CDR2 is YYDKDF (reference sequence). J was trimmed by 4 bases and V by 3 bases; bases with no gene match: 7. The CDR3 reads CATSSRRQGADTQYF. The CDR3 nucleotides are TGTGCCACCAGCAGTCGGAGGCAGGGGGCAGATACGCAGTATTTT. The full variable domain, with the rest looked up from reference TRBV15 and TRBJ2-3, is DAMVIQNPRYQVTQFGKPVTLSCSQTLNHNVMYWYQQKSSQAPKLLFHYYDKDFNNEADTPDNFQSRRPNTSFCFLDIRSPGLGDTAMYLCATSSRRQGADTQYFGPGTRLTVL.

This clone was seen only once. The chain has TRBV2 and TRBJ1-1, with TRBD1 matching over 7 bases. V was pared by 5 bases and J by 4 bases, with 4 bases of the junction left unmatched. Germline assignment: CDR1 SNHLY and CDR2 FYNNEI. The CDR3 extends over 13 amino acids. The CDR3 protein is CASSSQGPTEAFF. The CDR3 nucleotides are TGTGCCAGCAGTTCACAGGGGCCCACTGAAGCTTTCTTT.

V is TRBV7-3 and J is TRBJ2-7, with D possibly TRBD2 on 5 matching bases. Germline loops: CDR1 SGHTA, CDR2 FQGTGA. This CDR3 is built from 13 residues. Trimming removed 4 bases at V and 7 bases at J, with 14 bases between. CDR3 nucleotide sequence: TGTGCCAGCAGCTGGGGTCCCTCGGGGGAGCAGTACTTC. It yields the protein CASSWGPSGEQYF. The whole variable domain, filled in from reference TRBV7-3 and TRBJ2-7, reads GAGVSQTPSNKVTEKGKYVELRCDPISGHTALYWYRQSLGQGPEFLIYFQGTGAADDSGLPNDRFFAVRPEGSVSTLKIQRTERGDSAVYLCASSWGPSGEQYFGPGTRLTVT.

Written as DNA, the CDR3 is TGTGCCAGTAGTTCCCCGGGAGAAAAAAACATTCAGTACTTC. It yields the protein CASSSPGEKNIQYF. The chain employs TRBV19 and TRBJ2-4; D may be TRBD2 (6 bases). V was pared by 5 bases and J by 4 bases, with 12 bases between. The CDR3 is 14 amino acids. Germline loops: CDR1 LNHDA, CDR2 SQIVND (reference sequence).

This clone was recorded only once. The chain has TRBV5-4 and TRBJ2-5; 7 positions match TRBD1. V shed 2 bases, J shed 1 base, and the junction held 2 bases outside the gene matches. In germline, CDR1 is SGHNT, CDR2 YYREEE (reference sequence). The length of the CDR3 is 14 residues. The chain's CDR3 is CASSLRTGQETQYF. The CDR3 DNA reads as TGTGCCAGCAGCTTACGGACAGGCCAAGAGACCCAGTACTTC. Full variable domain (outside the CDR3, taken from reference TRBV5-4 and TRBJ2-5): ETGVTQSPTHLIKTRGQQVTLRCSSQSGHNTVSWYQQALGQGPQFIFQYYREEENGRGNFPPRFSGLQFPNYSSELNVNALELDDSALYLCASSLRTGQETQYFGPGTRLLVL.

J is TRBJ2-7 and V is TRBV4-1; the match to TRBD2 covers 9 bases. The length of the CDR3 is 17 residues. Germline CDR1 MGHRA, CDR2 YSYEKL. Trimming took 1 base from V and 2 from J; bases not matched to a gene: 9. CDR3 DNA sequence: TGCGCCAGCAGCCAAGGGGGCACCGGGACTAGCCCCTACGAGCAGTACTTC. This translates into CASSQGGTGTSPYEQYF.